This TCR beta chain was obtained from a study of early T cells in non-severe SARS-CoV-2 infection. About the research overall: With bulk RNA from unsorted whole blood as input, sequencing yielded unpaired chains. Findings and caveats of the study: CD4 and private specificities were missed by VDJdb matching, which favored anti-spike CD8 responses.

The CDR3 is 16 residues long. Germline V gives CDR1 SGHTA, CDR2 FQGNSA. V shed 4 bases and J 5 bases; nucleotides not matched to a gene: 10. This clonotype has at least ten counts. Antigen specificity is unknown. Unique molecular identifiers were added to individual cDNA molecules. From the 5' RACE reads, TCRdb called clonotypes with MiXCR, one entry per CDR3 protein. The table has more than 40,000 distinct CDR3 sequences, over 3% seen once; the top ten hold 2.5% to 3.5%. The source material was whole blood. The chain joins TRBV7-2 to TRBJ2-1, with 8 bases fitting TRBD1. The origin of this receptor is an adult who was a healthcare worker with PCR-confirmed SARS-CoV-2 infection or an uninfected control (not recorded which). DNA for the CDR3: TGTGCCAGCAGCTCCCAAGGGACAGGTGGGAACAATGAGCAGTTCTTC. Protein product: CASSSQGTGGNNEQFF.